This T cell receptor beta chain was recovered during a study of blood T cell repertoires in COVID-19. Study in general: COVID-19 samples collected from the United States, Italy and Spain covered acute and convalescent phases. Sources were T cells, B-cell-depleted T cells, or PBMCs; the material itself was cDNA or gDNA.

Trimming left V 6 bases short and J 1 base short, with 7 bases between. This CDR3 has 13 residues. The germline V gene has CDR1 MNHNY and CDR2 SVGAGI (reference sequence). Study processing details: From reference gene primer amplification, estimates of nucleated cell counts were derived. Sequencing was performed with immunoSEQ multiplex PCR; in TCRdb, only in-frame clones are kept and a portion is missing. The DNA was the basis for D and trimming; V, J and clone size are from that table. The profile shows about 36,000 clones, about three quarters of them singletons. The sequence derives from a man between 60 and 75 years old with acute or convalescent COVID-19. The chain links TRBV6-6 to TRBJ1-5; perhaps TRBD1 as D (6 bases). The sample comprised peripheral blood. The DNA for the CDR3 is TGTGCCAGCAGCGGACAGAGCAATCAGCCCCAGCATTTT. Amino acids: CASSGQSNQPQHF.